A single sample is the source of the 16 T cell receptor beta chains below, sequenced in a study of shared clonotypes between healthy human individuals. Only in-frame clones appear in the TCRdb table, and some are missing; sequencing was by immunoSEQ multiplex PCR. The repertoire holds about 110,000 clones, with roughly 66% as singletons. Material for sequencing was memory CD8+ T cells sorted from blood. Subset given: CD45RO+ cells pooled with CCR7-negative TemRA cells. Receptors originate from a woman younger than 45 in good health.

This chain connects TRBV11-2 to TRBJ2-5; TRBD1 agrees at 7 bases. CDR3 length: 15 residues. V gave up 1 base and J gave up 4 bases; unmatched junction bases: 6. Germline-derived CDR1 and CDR2 are SGHAT and FQNNGV. This CDR3 reads CASSLGGRGRETQYF. CDR3 nucleotide sequence: TGTGCCAGCAGCTTAGGGGGTAGGGGGCGAGAGACCCAGTACTTC.

This clone has just a few counts. The chain is built from TRBV23-1 and TRBJ1-5; D is possibly TRBD1 (5 bases). TRBV23-1 has ORF status, its function being uncertain. The CDR3 is made up of 14 amino acids. Trimming took 6 bases from V and 2 from J, leaving 11 bases between them. CDR3 DNA sequence: TGCGCCAGCAGGCCCGGGGGGGGCAATCAGCCCCAGCATTTT. It specifies CASRPGGGNQPQHF.

This clone is medium-sized (0.01 to 0.1%). In DNA form, the CDR3 reads TGTGCCAGCTCATTTAACACCGGGGAGCTGTTTTTT. Its protein product is CASSFNTGELFF. The V call is TRBV18, the J call TRBJ2-2; D call uncertain. Trimming pared 5 bases from V and 2 bases from J, leaving 3 bases between. The CDR3 is made up of 12 amino acids. Germline CDR1 is KGHSH and CDR2 is LQKENI.

This clone showed up just once. Here the CDR3 DNA reads TGTGCCAGCAGTTTAGGTAGAGAGTATGGCTACACCTTC. This codes for CASSLGREYGYTF. This rearrangement joins TRBV6-5 to TRBJ1-2; D gene unclear. The germline V and J ends were trimmed by 4 bases and 5 bases, with 11 bases remaining between them. The CDR3 has 13 residues. Germline assignment: CDR1 MNHEY and CDR2 SVGAGI.

J is TRBJ1-5 and V is TRBV5-1, with no clear D. Germline V lookup: CDR1 SGHRS, CDR2 YFSETQ. V was pared by 3 bases and J by 8 bases, with 18 bases between. This CDR3 has 15 amino acids. CDR3 protein: CASSSGGDPREPQHF. The CDR3 coding sequence is TGCGCCAGCAGCTCCGGCGGGGATCCGAGGGAGCCCCAGCATTTT. Filled out from reference TRBV5-1 and TRBJ1-5, the complete variable domain reads KAGVTQTPRYLIKTRGQQVTLSCSPISGHRSVSWYQQTPGQGLQFLFEYFSETQRNKGNFPGRFSGRQFSNSRSEMNVSTLELGDSALYLCASSSGGDPREPQHFGDGTRLSIL.

This clone occurred a few times. The CDR3: CASVERALNYGYTF. CDR3 in DNA: TGTGCCAGCGTCGAAAGGGCCCTCAACTATGGCTACACCTTC. The chain employs TRBV28 and TRBJ1-2; D uncertain. This CDR3 region has 14 residues. Germline loops: CDR1 MDHEN, CDR2 SYDVKM. Trimming removed 8 bases at V and 2 bases at J, with 15 bases between.

This clone has just one count. The chain carries TRBV5-1 and TRBJ2-3, with 8 bases matching TRBD2. Trimming took 0 bases from V and 2 from J; bases not matched to a gene: 5. Germline V CDR1 and CDR2: SGHRS, YFSETQ. The CDR3 has 16 amino acids. The CDR3 nucleotides read TGCGCCAGCAGCTTGGCCGCGGGAGGTGACACAGATACGCAGTATTTT. Translation: CASSLAAGGDTDTQYF.

Only one count was recorded for this clone. The chain has TRBV28 and TRBJ1-4; D is unclear. The CDR3 has 14 residues. Germline assignment: CDR1 MDHEN and CDR2 SYDVKM. V lost 5 bases to trimming and J lost 8 bases, with 15 bases between them. The CDR3 loop reads CASSRARKGEKLFF. The CDR3 DNA follows: TGTGCCAGCAGTCGCGCCCGAAAGGGCGAAAAACTGTTTTTT.

The chain employs TRBV28 and TRBJ1-5, with a tentative D call TRBD1 (6 bases). The V end lost 6 bases, the J end lost 5 bases, and 20 bases lay between the germline ends. Germline assignment: CDR1 MDHEN and CDR2 SYDVKM. The CDR3 sequence is 16 residues long. CDR3 in DNA: TGTGCCAGCAGCTCATTCCACCTCCGGGGGCATCAGCCCCAGCATTTT. This codes for CASSSFHLRGHQPQHF.

In its sample, this clone was seen many times. The rearrangement links TRBV2 to TRBJ2-3; a possible D gene is TRBD2 (5 bases). This CDR3 spans 15 amino acids. V gave up 5 bases and J gave up 2 bases, with 14 bases separating them. The germline CDR1 and CDR2 sequences are SNHLY and FYNNEI. This CDR3 reads CASSLTRSPTDTQYF. The CDR3 coding sequence is TGTGCCAGCAGTTTAACTAGATCCCCCACAGATACGCAGTATTTT.

V usage is TRBV25-1 and J usage is TRBJ2-4, with D perhaps given as TRBD1 or TRBD2 (6 bases each). The V gene's germline CDR1 is MGHDK and CDR2 SYGVNS. There are 14 residues in the CDR3. Trimming removed 6 bases from V and 6 bases from J, with 15 bases in between. The CDR3 spells CASRGGLLGNIQYF. Written as DNA, the CDR3 is TGTGCCAGCAGGGGGGGCTTATTGGGAAACATTCAGTACTTC.

By share, this clone counts as medium-sized. The DNA for the CDR3 is TGCGCCAGCAGCTCCCCCCGTGAGGAGCAGTACTTC. Its protein is CASSSPREEQYF. This chain joins TRBV5-1 and TRBJ2-7; no clear D. The length of the CDR3 is 12 residues. In germline, CDR1 is SGHRS, CDR2 YFSETQ. V lost 3 bases, J lost 7 bases, and 11 bases lay in between.

The chain joins TRBV28 to TRBJ1-4; D is ambiguous. Germline-derived CDR1 and CDR2 are MDHEN and SYDVKM. V shed 3 bases and J shed 7 bases, with 9 bases lying between them. The CDR3 consists of 13 residues. The CDR3 loop is CASSLGESEKLFF. The CDR3 region has the DNA TGTGCCAGCAGTTTGGGAGAGAGTGAAAAACTGTTTTTT.

The chain couples TRBV7-7 to TRBJ2-7; D is ambiguous. Trimming took off 4 bases at V and 9 bases at J, with 13 bases between the two ends. The CDR3 consists of 12 residues. Germline V gene data show CDR1 as SSHAT and CDR2 as FNYEAQ (reference sequence). CDR3 sequence reads: CASSSPGERQYF. DNA of the CDR3: TGTGCCAGCAGCTCACCCGGAGAACGGCAGTACTTC.

The gene calls are TRBV28 and TRBJ2-7; 9 nucleotides match TRBD2. Germline CDR1 and CDR2: MDHEN and SYDVKM. The length of the CDR3 is 17 residues. J lost 3 bases, V lost 8 bases, and 17 bases had no gene match. For the CDR3, the DNA is TGTGCCAGCTCCGCCATCGATAGCGGGAGCTTAGGCTACGAGCAGTACTTC. It translates to CASSAIDSGSLGYEQYF.

The chain has TRBV11-2 and TRBJ2-7; possibly TRBD2 for D (5 bases). V lost 6 bases and J lost 2, with 17 bases in between. This CDR3 has 15 amino acids. Germline V gives CDR1 SGHAT, CDR2 FQNNGV. CDR3 DNA: TGTGCCAGCAGTCCCATTCTCACTAGTCCCTACGAGCAGTACTTC. Residues: CASSPILTSPYEQYF.